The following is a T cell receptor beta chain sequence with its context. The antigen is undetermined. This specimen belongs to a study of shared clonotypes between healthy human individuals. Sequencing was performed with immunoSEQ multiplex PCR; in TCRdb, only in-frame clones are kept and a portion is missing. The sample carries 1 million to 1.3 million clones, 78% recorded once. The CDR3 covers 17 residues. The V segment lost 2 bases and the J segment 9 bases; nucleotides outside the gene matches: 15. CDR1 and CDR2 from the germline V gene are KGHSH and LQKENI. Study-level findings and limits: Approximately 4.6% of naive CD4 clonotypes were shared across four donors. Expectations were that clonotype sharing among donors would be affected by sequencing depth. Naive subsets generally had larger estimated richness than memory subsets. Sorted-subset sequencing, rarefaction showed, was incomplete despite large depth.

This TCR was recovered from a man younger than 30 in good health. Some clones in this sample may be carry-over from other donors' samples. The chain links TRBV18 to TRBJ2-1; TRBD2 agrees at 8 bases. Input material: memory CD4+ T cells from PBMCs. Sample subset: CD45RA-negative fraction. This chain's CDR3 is CASSPNTGGPQGGEQFF. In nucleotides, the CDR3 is TGTGCCAGCTCACCAAACACGGGAGGGCCTCAGGGTGGTGAGCAGTTCTTC. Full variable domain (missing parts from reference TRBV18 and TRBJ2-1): NAGVMQNPRHLVRRRGQEARLRCSPMKGHSHVYWYRQLPEEGLKFMVYLQKENIIDESGMPKERFSAEFPKEGPSILRIQQVVRGDSAAYFCASSPNTGGPQGGEQFFGPGTRLTVL.